These 8 T cell receptor beta chains came from one sample sequenced in a study of PD-1 blockade in classical Hodgkin lymphoma. Assay used: immunoSEQ multiplex PCR; TCRdb lists only in-frame clones, some missing. The sample consists of about 25,000 clones, 75% to 90% of them appearing once. Noted time point: cycle 4 day 1 (C4D1), after 6 weeks of nivolumab. Every single patient, without exception, relapsed after autologous stem cell transplantation, and brentuximab vedotin exposure varied. CD4+ T cells were purified from thawed PBMCs by negative selection. Here the sequenced sample was CD4+ T cells from blood, taken before the fourth cycle of nivolumab. These receptors all stem from a human donor with classical Hodgkin lymphoma.

The chain carries TRBV9 and TRBJ2-3; 10 bases map to TRBD2. J was trimmed by 1 base and V by 3 bases; bases with no gene match: 8. The V gene's germline CDR1 is SGDLS and CDR2 YYNGEE. The CDR3 is 17 amino acids. The DNA for the CDR3 is TGTGCCAGCAGCGAGGGGCCCCTAGCGGGGGGCACAGATACGCAGTATTTT. Residues: CASSEGPLAGGTDTQYF.

The rearrangement joins TRBV5-1 to TRBJ1-1; no clear D gene. The CDR3 totals 13 residues. V was cut by 1 base and J by 3 bases, with 7 bases left in between. The germline gives CDR1 SGHRS, CDR2 YFSETQ. CDR3 DNA: TGCGCCAGCAGCTTGTTTGGGCACACTGAAGCTTTCTTT. Protein: CASSLFGHTEAFF. Full variable domain (remainder filled in from reference TRBV5-1 and TRBJ1-1): KAGVTQTPRYLIKTRGQQVTLSCSPISGHRSVSWYQQTPGQGLQFLFEYFSETQRNKGNFPGRFSGRQFSNSRSEMNVSTLELGDSALYLCASSLFGHTEAFFGQGTRLTVV.

The genes are TRBV19 and TRBJ1-1, with 7 nucleotides matching TRBD1. This CDR3 is built from 14 residues. CDR1 and CDR2 from the germline V gene are LNHDA and SQIVND (reference sequence). V was pared by 7 bases and J by 8 bases, with 13 bases of the junction left unmatched. CDR3 amino acids: CASTQGQTGGEAFF. The DNA of the CDR3 is TGTGCCAGTACCCAGGGACAGACAGGTGGAGAAGCTTTCTTT.

This rearrangement joins TRBV11-3 to TRBJ2-3; no clear D gene. CDR1 and CDR2 (germline): SGHNT, YENEEA. CDR3 length: 17 residues. V was pared by 2 bases and J by 2 bases, with 17 bases between. The CDR3 protein is CASSLQGNPHFTDTQYF. As DNA, the CDR3 is TGTGCCAGCAGCTTACAAGGGAACCCACATTTCACAGATACGCAGTATTTT.

The J gene is TRBJ2-5, the V gene TRBV5-8; D is perhaps TRBD1 (5 bases). CDR3 length equals 15 residues. V was clipped by 0 bases and J by 2 bases, with 11 bases between them. Germline CDR1 and CDR2: SGHTS and YDEGEE. This CDR3 reads CASSLALTDQETQYF. The CDR3 DNA reads as TGTGCCAGCAGCTTGGCCTTGACAGATCAAGAGACCCAGTACTTC.

This clone was seen only a few times. V is TRBV6-5 and J is TRBJ1-2; a weak D match, TRBD1 (5 bases). V lost 4 bases, J lost 3 bases, and 12 bases lay in between. The CDR3 contains 14 residues. The germline CDR1 and CDR2 sequences are MNHEY and SVGAGI. This chain's CDR3 is CASSSREAYYGYTF. In nucleotides, the CDR3 is TGTGCCAGCAGTTCCAGGGAGGCATACTATGGCTACACCTTC.

The chain joins TRBV1 to TRBJ2-7. TRBV1 is marked as a pseudogene. CDR3 size: 12 residues. The CDR3 here is CTSSQEKDQQYF. CDR3 nucleotides: TGCACCAGCAGCCAAGAAAAAGATCAGCAGTACTTC.

In DNA, the CDR3 is TGCGCCAGCAGCTTGTATAGCATGAACACTGAAGCTTTCTTT. This translates into CASSLYSMNTEAFF. The V and J genes are TRBV5-1 and TRBJ1-1; no firm D call. The V gene's germline CDR1 is SGHRS and CDR2 YFSETQ. V was pared by 1 base and J by 0 bases, with 7 bases between. The CDR3 consists of 14 residues. Using reference TRBV5-1 and TRBJ1-1 for the parts outside the CDR3, the full variable domain is KAGVTQTPRYLIKTRGQQVTLSCSPISGHRSVSWYQQTPGQGLQFLFEYFSETQRNKGNFPGRFSGRQFSNSRSEMNVSTLELGDSALYLCASSLYSMNTEAFFGQGTRLTVV.